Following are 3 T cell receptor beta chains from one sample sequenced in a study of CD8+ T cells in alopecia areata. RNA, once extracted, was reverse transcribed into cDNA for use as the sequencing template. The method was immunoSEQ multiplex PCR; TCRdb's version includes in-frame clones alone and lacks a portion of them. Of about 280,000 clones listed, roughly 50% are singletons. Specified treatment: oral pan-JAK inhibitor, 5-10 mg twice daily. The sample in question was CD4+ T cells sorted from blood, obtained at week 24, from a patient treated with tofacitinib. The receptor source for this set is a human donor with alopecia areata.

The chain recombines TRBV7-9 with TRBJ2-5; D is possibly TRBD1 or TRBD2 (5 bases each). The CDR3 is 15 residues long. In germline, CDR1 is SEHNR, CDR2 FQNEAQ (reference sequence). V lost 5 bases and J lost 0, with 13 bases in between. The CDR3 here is CASSPGRSNQETQYF. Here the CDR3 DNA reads TGTGCCAGCAGCCCGGGACGGTCAAACCAAGAGACCCAGTACTTC. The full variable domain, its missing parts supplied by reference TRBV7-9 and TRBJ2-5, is DTGVSQNPRHKITKRGQNVTFRCDPISEHNRLYWYRQTLGQGPEFLTYFQNEAQLEKSRLLSDRFSAERPKGSFSTLEIQRTEQGDSAMYLCASSPGRSNQETQYFGPGTRLLVL.

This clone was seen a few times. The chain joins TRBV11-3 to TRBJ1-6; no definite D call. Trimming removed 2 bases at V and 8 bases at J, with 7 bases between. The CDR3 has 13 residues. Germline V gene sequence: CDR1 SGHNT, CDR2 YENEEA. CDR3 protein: CASSLSADSPLHF. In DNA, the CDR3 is TGTGCCAGCAGCTTATCCGCCGATTCACCCCTCCACTTT.

CDR3 nucleotide sequence: TGTGCCAGCAGTGCGACAGGGGTCGAGCAGTACTTC. Translation gives CASSATGVEQYF. V usage is TRBV6-6 and J usage is TRBJ2-7, with 8 bases matching TRBD1. Trimming removed 5 bases from V and 6 bases from J; junction bases left unmatched: 3. The germline CDR1 and CDR2 sequences are MNHNY and SVGAGI (reference sequence). CDR3 length: 12 amino acids.